A single sample gave rise to the 24 T cell receptor beta chains below, sequenced in a study of blood T cells in healthy people across ages (dated by TCRdb to 2013 to 2016). Receptor amplification or capture employed 5' RACE. Sequenced using an Illumina HiSeq 2500. A second PCR of roughly 7 to 11 cycles was performed with a sample-barcoded 5' primer and a J-beta primer mix. TCRdb reworked the public reads: Q25 trimming with fastp, MiXCR clone assembly, productive beta chains retained. CDR3 protein duplicates are merged, each entry listing the most common genes and DNA. The table for this sample lists about 700,000 distinct CDR3 sequences; about 30% of them were counted only once. The ten largest clonotypes hold about 16% of the sample. Sequenced material: blood. These receptors came from a woman older than 75 in good health. Donor details come from another sample of the same person, matched by shared clones.

Of note for this clonotype: A read error may be the cause here, since a much bigger clone is one base away. CDR3 sequence: CASGLGNHNQPQHF. The CDR3 bases are TGCGCCAGCGGCTTGGGGAATCACAATCAGCCCCAGCATTTT. V gene TRBV5-1 combines with J gene TRBJ1-5; D ambiguous. This CDR3 is built from 14 residues. Germline assignment: CDR1 SGHRS and CDR2 YFSETQ.

This clonotype was seen at least ten times. The J gene is TRBJ2-5, the V gene TRBV10-3; 11 nucleotides align to TRBD1. The germline CDR1 and CDR2 sequences are ENHRY and SYGVKD. This CDR3 contains 16 residues. J lost 3 bases, V lost 3 bases, and 6 bases had no gene match. CDR3 bases: TGTGCCATCAGTGATCTTGGGACAGGGGGTGAAGAGACCCAGTACTTC. Encoded protein: CAISDLGTGGEETQYF.

The rearrangement links TRBV7-6 to TRBJ2-1, with D perhaps matching TRBD2 (6 bases). Germline values: CDR1 SGHVS, CDR2 FNYEAQ. V lost 10 bases to trimming and J lost 4 bases, with 20 bases between them. This CDR3 has 15 amino acids. CDR3 residues: CATSDPGTSYNEQFF. CDR3 in DNA: TGTGCCACCAGTGACCCTGGGACTTCATACAATGAGCAGTTCTTC. Looking up the rest from reference TRBV7-6 and TRBJ2-1 gives the full variable domain: GAGVSQSPRYKVTKRGQDVALRCDPISGHVSLYWYRQALGQGPEFLTYFNYEAQQDKSGLPNDRFSAERPEGSISTLTIQRTEQRDSAMYRCATSDPGTSYNEQFFGPGTRLTVL.

The chain links TRBV5-1 to TRBJ2-5, with D tentatively TRBD2 (6 bases). Trimming pared 6 bases from V and 2 bases from J, leaving 17 bases between. This CDR3 comprises 15 residues. Germline V gene sequence: CDR1 SGHRS, CDR2 YFSETQ. CDR3 protein: CASTIGWEAQETQYF. The DNA for the CDR3 is TGCGCCAGCACCATCGGGTGGGAGGCTCAAGAGACCCAGTACTTC.

Details on this clonotype: Sequence at one end of the junction differs from germline and may be a read error. The rearrangement uses TRBV20-1 and TRBJ2-3; a possible D gene is TRBD1 (6 bases). CDR1 and CDR2 (germline): DFQATT, SNEGSKA (reference sequence). This CDR3 contains 13 residues. The CDR3 DNA follows: TGCGGTGCTACCAGGGGAACCACAGATACGCAGTATTTT. Translation gives CGATRGTTDTQYF.

The table lists this clonotype with many counts. This chain links TRBV2 with TRBJ1-2; 7 nucleotides agree with TRBD1. The CDR3 is 17 residues long. With V trimmed by 1 base and J by 1 base, 9 bases remained unmatched. The germline CDR1 and CDR2 sequences are SNHLY and FYNNEI. The CDR3 loop reads CASSEVGTVTINYGYTF. In nucleotides, the CDR3 is TGTGCCAGCAGTGAAGTGGGGACAGTAACTATTAACTATGGCTACACCTTC.

This chain connects TRBV12-3 or TRBV12-4 to TRBJ1-4; TRBD1 is a possible D gene (6 bases). CDR3 length equals 17 residues. V was shortened by 2 bases and J by 7 bases, with 20 bases between the two germline ends. Written as DNA, the CDR3 is TGTGCCAGCAGTTTATCCGTGCGGGGGGCGGGTGGTGAAAAACTGTTTTTT. Translating it yields CASSLSVRGAGGEKLFF.

This clonotype was detected ten times or more. The chain joins TRBV15 to TRBJ2-6, with a tentative D call TRBD1 (5 bases). With 8 bases removed from V and 3 bases from J, the gap between germline ends came to 11 bases. Germline CDR1 and CDR2: LNHNV and YYDKDF (reference sequence). The CDR3 has 14 amino acids. CDR3: CATRQGGGANVLTF. For the CDR3, the DNA is TGTGCCACCCGTCAGGGCGGTGGGGCCAACGTCCTGACTTTC.

The sample holds many counts of this clonotype. V and J are TRBV5-5 and TRBJ2-5; the match to TRBD1 covers 7 bases. This CDR3 spans 18 amino acids. The V gene's germline CDR1 is SGHKS and CDR2 YYEKEE (reference sequence). V dropped 0 bases and J dropped 5; count of bases not matched to a gene: 16. The CDR3 here is CASSLAGTALRVAETQYF. For the CDR3, the DNA is TGTGCCAGCAGCTTGGCCGGGACAGCCCTGAGGGTTGCGGAGACCCAGTACTTC.

In this sample, this clonotype turned up many times. This sequence joins TRBV5-6 and TRBJ1-4; 9 nucleotides match TRBD1. The CDR3 has 15 amino acids. V shed 4 bases, J shed 6 bases, and the junction held 7 bases outside the gene matches. Germline CDR1 is SGHDT and CDR2 is YYEEEE. In DNA, the CDR3 is TGTGCCAGCAGCCTAGGGACAGGGCGCTATGAAAAACTGTTTTTT. Protein sequence: CASSLGTGRYEKLFF.

Many counts were recorded for this clonotype. V gene TRBV5-1 combines with J gene TRBJ1-2; TRBD1 aligns across 7 bases. This CDR3 comprises 14 residues. Germline V lookup: CDR1 SGHRS, CDR2 YFSETQ. Losses at the gene ends were 3 bases for V and 4 bases for J; bases not matched to a gene: 6. The CDR3 sequence: CASSSGTALYGYTF. The CDR3 region has the DNA TGCGCCAGCAGCTCCGGGACAGCCCTCTATGGCTACACCTTC.

This clonotype was counted ten times or more. The CDR3 region has the DNA TGTGCCAGCAGCCAAGGGACAGCACCCGAGCAGTACTTC. This translates into CASSQGTAPEQYF. The chain joins TRBV3-1 to TRBJ2-7; possibly TRBD1 for D (6 bases). Germline lookup yields CDR1 LGHDT and CDR2 YNNKEL (reference sequence). The V gene lost 1 base and the J gene lost 6 bases, with 10 bases spanning the gap. The CDR3 totals 13 residues.

On this clonotype itself: A single base separates this from a much larger clone, so it may be a read error. The rearrangement joins TRBV7-3 to TRBJ2-1, with 13 bases fitting TRBD2. The J call may be mistaken, given a closer DNA end match to TRBJ2-7. This CDR3 is 15 amino acids long. Germline V gene lookup returns CDR1 SGHTA and CDR2 FQGTGA. The CDR3 loop reads CASSSGLAGVNEQYF. CDR3 nucleotide sequence: TGTGCCAGCAGCTCCGGACTAGCGGGGGTTAATGAGCAGTACTTC.

This clonotype was seen many times. This chain uses TRBV20-1 with TRBJ2-3, with D tentatively TRBD2 (7 bases). This CDR3 is built from 14 residues. The germline gives CDR1 DFQATT, CDR2 SNEGSKA (reference sequence). V gave up 6 bases and J gave up 1 base, with 14 bases separating them. As DNA, the CDR3 is TGCAGTGCCCGAGGGGGGGCGGGCACAGATACGCAGTATTTT. It specifies CSARGGAGTDTQYF.

This clonotype was seen ten or more times. The gene calls are TRBV6-1 and TRBJ2-1; D unclear. From germline, CDR1 is MNHNS and CDR2 SASEGT. V gave up 3 bases and J gave up 3 bases, with 12 bases separating them. The CDR3 runs to 15 residues. The CDR3 region has the DNA TGTGCCAGCAGTGATGGGTCTCTCATCTACAATGAGCAGTTCTTC. Translated, it gives CASSDGSLIYNEQFF.

In regard to this clonotype: A much larger clone lies one base from this, so it may be a read error. The chain is built from TRBV7-9 and TRBJ2-4, with 11 bases identical to TRBD1. There are 17 residues in the CDR3. Germline V CDR1 and CDR2: SEHNR, FQNEAQ (reference sequence). With V trimmed by 5 bases and J by 13 bases, 19 bases remained unmatched. CDR3 protein: CASSQGTGGLERYGQYF. For the CDR3, the DNA is TGTGCCAGCAGCCAAGGGACAGGGGGGTTGGAGCGGTACGGGCAGTACTTC.

This clonotype was counted at least ten times. V is TRBV9 and J is TRBJ1-4; D may be TRBD1 (5 bases). Germline CDR1 reads SGDLS; CDR2 reads YYNGEE. Trimming removed 6 bases at V and 0 bases at J, with 15 bases between. The CDR3 contains 16 residues. The CDR3, as DNA: TGTGCCAGCACCCCGGGAGGGGTTGCAACTAATGAAAAACTGTTTTTT. Protein sequence: CASTPGGVATNEKLFF.

This clonotype was recorded a few times. The genes are TRBV30 and TRBJ1-6, with D tentatively TRBD1 (6 bases). Per germline, CDR1 GTSNPN and CDR2 SVGIG (reference sequence). Trimming left V 1 base short and J 9 bases short, with 19 bases between. The CDR3 runs 16 residues. The CDR3 loop reads CAWSALGGAFGSPLHF. In DNA form, the CDR3 reads TGTGCCTGGAGTGCCCTCGGGGGGGCTTTTGGTTCACCCCTCCACTTT.

In this sample, this clonotype turned up a few times. A much more abundant neighbour one base away suggests this may be a read error. The chain is built from TRBV4-2 and TRBJ2-1; tentative D call: TRBD2 (6 bases). The end of the DNA fits TRBJ2-7 better, so the J call may be wrong. Germline CDR1 LGHNA, CDR2 YNFKEQ. The CDR3 is 20 residues long. CDR3 sequence reads: CASSQDLIRRGYGSYNEQYF. In nucleotides, the CDR3 is TGTGCCAGCAGCCAAGATCTTATCAGGCGGGGTTACGGCTCCTACAATGAGCAGTACTTC.

The chain recombines TRBV6-4 with TRBJ1-1; no clear D gene. This CDR3 spans 14 amino acids. The V gene lost 5 bases and the J gene lost 4 bases, with 14 bases spanning the gap. Germline V gene sequence: CDR1 MRHNA, CDR2 SNTAGT. CDR3 coding DNA: TGTGCCAGCAGTCCGACGGGATTCGGCACTGAAGCTTTCTTT. Its translation: CASSPTGFGTEAFF.

This clonotype was counted between two and nine times. CDR3 residues: CASSSTGGTGTEAFF. CDR3 coding DNA: TGTGCCAGTAGTTCCACAGGGGGGACTGGGACTGAAGCTTTCTTT. The chain is built from TRBV19 and TRBJ1-1; TRBD1 agrees at 8 bases. Per germline, CDR1 LNHDA and CDR2 SQIVND (reference sequence). The CDR3 spans 15 residues. Trimming removed 5 bases from V and 5 bases from J; junction bases left unmatched: 10.

This clonotype was recorded at least ten times. The rearrangement uses TRBV6-5 and TRBJ1-2; 9 bases match TRBD1. This CDR3 is 13 amino acids long. V lost 4 bases, J lost 3 bases, and 0 bases stayed unmatched. CDR1 and CDR2 (germline): MNHEY, SVGAGI. This CDR3 is CASSWDRDYGYTF. In DNA form, the CDR3 reads TGTGCCAGCAGTTGGGACAGGGACTATGGCTACACCTTC.

This clonotype was seen at least ten times. The chain has TRBV6-1 and TRBJ2-3; D unresolved. Germline loops: CDR1 MNHNS, CDR2 SASEGT. Trimming cost V 4 bases and J 2 bases, with 4 bases left between them. This CDR3 region has 12 residues. The CDR3, as DNA: TGTGCCAGCAGTGCCCCCACAGATACGCAGTATTTT. Residues: CASSAPTDTQYF.

This clonotype was detected a few times. This chain links TRBV4-1 with TRBJ2-1, with D perhaps matching TRBD2 (6 bases). In germline, CDR1 is MGHRA, CDR2 YSYEKL. The CDR3 loop spans 17 amino acids. Trimming pared 0 bases from V and 7 bases from J, leaving 19 bases between. For the CDR3, the DNA is TGCGCCAGCAGCCAAGATGCTGCGGGGCCCACCAGGAATGAGCAGTTCTTC. Its protein is CASSQDAAGPTRNEQFF.